A single sample is the source of the 25 T cell receptor beta chains below, sequenced in a study of T cells after yellow fever vaccination. TCRdb processed the 5' RACE reads anew with MiXCR; each CDR3 protein has one entry. This table holds a few hundred thousand distinct CDR3 sequences, around 3.6% found once. The input for sequencing was PBMCs, taken on the day of the yellow fever booster vaccination. The receptors derive from a young man who received the YFV17D yellow fever vaccine.

Ten or more counts support this clonotype. The germline gene is not matched at one end of the junction; a read error may be the cause. This chain links TRBV12-3 or TRBV12-4 with TRBJ1-2, with D maybe TRBD1 (5 bases). The CDR3 length is 14 residues. The CDR3 DNA follows: TGCGCCAGCAGCCCCGGGACGGCTAACTATGGCTACACCTTC. Protein: CASSPGTANYGYTF.

This clonotype was recorded at least ten times. The rearrangement joins TRBV19 to TRBJ1-2; 7 bases are a match to TRBD1. The CDR3 consists of 14 residues. Losses at the gene ends were 6 bases for V and 2 bases for J; bases not matched to a gene: 6. Germline CDR1 and CDR2: LNHDA and SQIVND (reference sequence). CDR3 sequence reads: CASRAPGQNYGYTF. The CDR3 bases are TGTGCCAGTAGAGCCCCGGGACAGAACTATGGCTACACCTTC.

This clonotype came up a few times. The chain carries TRBV12-3 or TRBV12-4 and TRBJ1-5; D gene uncertain. The V and J ends lost 3 bases and 0 bases respectively, with 9 bases between them. The CDR3 is made up of 15 amino acids. CDR3 loop: CASSFVQNSNQPQHF. The CDR3 DNA is TGTGCCAGCAGTTTCGTACAGAATAGCAATCAGCCCCAGCATTTT.

This clonotype has only a few counts. The chain links TRBV7-2 to TRBJ2-3; possibly TRBD2 for D (6 bases). V lost 2 bases to trimming and J lost 4 bases, with 10 bases between them. The V gene's germline CDR1 is SGHTA and CDR2 FQGNSA. CDR3 length: 14 amino acids. The CDR3 region is CASSLFWEADTQYF. The CDR3 DNA reads TGTGCCAGCAGCTTATTTTGGGAGGCAGATACGCAGTATTTT.

This clonotype was seen repeatedly, ten times or more. J is TRBJ2-3 and V is TRBV4-1, with 7 bases aligning to TRBD1. Per germline, CDR1 MGHRA and CDR2 YSYEKL. The CDR3 has 17 amino acids. Losses at the gene ends were 4 bases for V and 5 bases for J; bases not matched to a gene: 15. This CDR3 is CASSRPGQRLRRDTQYF. Here the CDR3 DNA reads TGCGCCAGCAGCCGACCGGGACAGAGACTTCGTAGAGATACGCAGTATTTT.

This clonotype was found a few times. This chain connects TRBV28 to TRBJ2-5; no reliable D call. Trimming took off 1 base at V and 2 bases at J, with 8 bases between the two ends. From germline, CDR1 is MDHEN and CDR2 SYDVKM. The CDR3 runs 14 residues. CDR3 loop: CASSLLRYQETQYF. CDR3 coding DNA: TGTGCCAGCAGTTTATTGCGGTATCAAGAGACCCAGTACTTC.

This rearrangement joins TRBV4-3 to TRBJ2-3; D may correspond to TRBD1 or TRBD2 (6 bases each). Trimming removed 3 bases at V and 3 bases at J, with 19 bases between. Germline CDR1 and CDR2: LGHNA and YSLEER. The CDR3 contains 17 residues. As DNA, the CDR3 is TGCGCCAGCAGCCACTGGTCCGGGGGCGAGGGGACAGATACGCAGTATTTT. Protein sequence: CASSHWSGGEGTDTQYF.

This clonotype was seen many times. The V call is TRBV7-9, the J call TRBJ2-7, with D perhaps matching TRBD1 (6 bases). Trimming removed 5 bases from V and 6 bases from J, with 8 bases in between. This CDR3 region has 11 residues. From germline, CDR1 is SEHNR and CDR2 FQNEAQ (reference sequence). CDR3 in amino acids: CASSQGFEQYV. Written as DNA, the CDR3 is TGTGCCAGCAGCCAGGGGTTCGAGCAGTACGTC.

This clonotype was seen many times. The rearrangement uses TRBV6-5 and TRBJ1-2, with TRBD1 as a possible D gene (5 bases). Trimming left V 4 bases short and J 5 bases short, with 14 bases between. The CDR3 totals 14 residues. CDR1 and CDR2 from the germline V gene are MNHEY and SVGAGI. This CDR3 reads CASSLGGGPYGYTF. The DNA for the CDR3 is TGTGCCAGCAGTTTGGGGGGAGGGCCGTATGGCTACACCTTC.

The chain carries TRBV18 and TRBJ2-3, with D possibly TRBD2 on 5 matching bases. Trimming removed 3 bases from V and 3 bases from J, with 13 bases in between. This CDR3 has 15 residues. Germline lookup yields CDR1 KGHSH and CDR2 LQKENI. CDR3 in DNA: TGTGCCAGCTCACCGGAGGCCATTATGACAGATACGCAGTATTTT. This encodes CASSPEAIMTDTQYF.

The chain employs TRBV7-2 and TRBJ1-2, with D maybe TRBD1 (6 bases). The CDR3 has 15 amino acids. From germline, CDR1 is SGHTA and CDR2 FQGNSA. Trimming took 7 bases from V and 6 from J, leaving 21 bases between them. The DNA of the CDR3 is TGTGCCAGCACCCTCATGACAGGCCCCAGGGATGGCTACACCTTC. Translated: CASTLMTGPRDGYTF.

This clonotype occurred many times. This chain joins TRBV5-6 and TRBJ2-5; no firm D call. This CDR3 spans 14 amino acids. CDR1 is SGHDT, CDR2 YYEEEE, per germline. Trimming left V 7 bases short and J 3 bases short, with 16 bases between. CDR3 sequence reads: CASGLGRRKETQYF. For the CDR3, the DNA is TGTGCCAGCGGCCTCGGACGGAGAAAAGAGACCCAGTACTTC.

As concerns this clonotype: The junction differs from germline at one of its ends, possibly a read error. J is TRBJ1-5 and V is TRBV4-2, with D tentatively TRBD1 (5 bases). This CDR3 is 13 amino acids long. Per germline, CDR1 LGHNA and CDR2 YNFKEQ. The CDR3 region is CASSQDINQPQRF. CDR3 in DNA: TGTGCCAGCAGCCAGGACATAAATCAGCCCCAGCGTTTT.

V usage is TRBV20-1 and J usage is TRBJ2-7, with TRBD1 matching 9 bases. Unmatched junction bases numbered 9, after V lost 6 bases and J lost 3 bases. Germline CDR1 is DFQATT and CDR2 is SNEGSKA (reference sequence). The CDR3 has 14 amino acids. CDR3 DNA: TGCAGTGCCCTAAATCCGGGACAGGGCTACGAGCAGTACTTC. Translated: CSALNPGQGYEQYF.

There are many counts of this clonotype. The chain uses TRBV7-2 and TRBJ2-1, with 10 bases fitting TRBD1. The CDR3 covers 13 residues. Per the germline V gene, CDR1 is SGHTA and CDR2 is FQGNSA. The V segment lost 5 bases and the J segment 13 bases; nucleotides outside the gene matches: 8. In DNA, the CDR3 is TGTGCCAGCAGCGAAGGGACAGGGGTCTTTCAGTTCTTC. Protein sequence: CASSEGTGVFQFF.

The CDR3 DNA is TGCAGCGCTGAGGACAGGGAGGAAAAACTGTTTTTT. Protein product: CSAEDREEKLFF. This rearrangement joins TRBV29-1 to TRBJ1-4, with 8 bases identical to TRBD1. The trim removed 7 bases at V and 8 bases at J, leaving 6 bases unmatched. The CDR3 runs 12 residues. Germline V gives CDR1 SQVTM, CDR2 ANQGSEA.

The sample holds many counts of this clonotype. The chain recombines TRBV7-2 with TRBJ1-2; D is unresolved. CDR1 SGHTA and CDR2 FQGNSA come from the germline V gene. Trimming stripped 0 bases from V and 5 bases from J, with 13 bases between. The CDR3 length is 15 residues. CDR3 coding DNA: TGTGCCAGCAGCTTAGCTCTCACTCTGGGATATGGCTACACCTTC. It specifies CASSLALTLGYGYTF. Together with reference TRBV7-2 and TRBJ1-2, the CDR3 gives the full variable domain: GAGVSQSPSNKVTEKGKDVELRCDPISGHTALYWYRQSLGQGLEFLIYFQGNSAPDKSGLPSDRFSAERTGGSVSTLTIQRTQQEDSAVYLCASSLALTLGYGYTFGSGTRLTVV.

The gene calls are TRBV12-3 or TRBV12-4 and TRBJ1-6, with a tentative D call TRBD1 (6 bases). CDR3 length equals 14 residues. The ends were cut back, 6 bases at V and 6 bases at J, with 12 bases in the middle. This CDR3 is CASRQGRINSPLHF. CDR3 nucleotides: TGTGCCAGCAGACAGGGACGGATTAATTCACCCCTCCACTTT.

This clonotype has a handful of counts. The chain has TRBV7-6 and TRBJ2-7; 7 positions match TRBD1. The V gene end was trimmed by 1 base and the J gene end by 3 bases; junction bases not matched to a gene: 6. The germline V gene encodes CDR1 SGHVS and CDR2 FNYEAQ. The CDR3 is made up of 15 amino acids. CDR3: CASSLDDSGGYEQYF. The DNA of the CDR3 is TGTGCCAGCAGCTTAGACGACTCAGGGGGCTACGAGCAGTACTTC.

The table lists this clonotype with many counts. V and J are TRBV4-3 and TRBJ2-2, with 10 positions matching TRBD2. Germline CDR1 LGHNA, CDR2 YSLEER. The CDR3 consists of 16 residues. V lost 1 base and J lost 4; bases outside the gene matches: 3. As DNA, the CDR3 is TGCGCCAGCAGCCAAGCACTAGCGGGGCGCACCGGGGAGCTGTTTTTT. Translating it yields CASSQALAGRTGELFF.

The table lists this clonotype with a few counts. The chain carries TRBV7-2 and TRBJ2-5, with 7 bases that match TRBD1. The germline CDR1 and CDR2 sequences are SGHTA and FQGNSA. CDR3 size: 17 residues. The trim removed 4 bases at V and 5 bases at J, leaving 16 bases unmatched. The CDR3 spells CASSSFLRRQGLETQYF. The CDR3 coding sequence is TGTGCCAGCAGCTCCTTCTTACGCCGACAGGGTTTGGAGACCCAGTACTTC.

This clonotype was observed many times. This chain links TRBV18 with TRBJ2-5; TRBD2 agrees at 10 bases. Germline CDR1 KGHSH, CDR2 LQKENI. The CDR3 extends over 16 amino acids. The V and J ends lost 3 bases and 1 base, in that order; junction bases with no gene match: 5. CDR3 protein: CASSPGLADLQETQYF. CDR3 in DNA: TGTGCCAGCTCACCCGGACTAGCGGACCTCCAAGAGACCCAGTACTTC.

A few counts support this clonotype. The genes are TRBV5-1 and TRBJ2-2, with 7 bases aligning to TRBD1. CDR1 and CDR2 (germline): SGHRS, YFSETQ. The CDR3 covers 15 residues. The V and J ends lost 2 bases and 6 bases, in that order; junction bases with no gene match: 7. The CDR3 nucleotides read TGCGCCAGCAGCTTAAGACAGGGAGCCTCCGGGGAGCTGTTTTTT. Its protein is CASSLRQGASGELFF.

The chain carries TRBV5-8 and TRBJ2-2; 9 nucleotides line up with TRBD1. Germline CDR1 reads SGHTS; CDR2 reads YDEGEE. The CDR3 loop spans 16 amino acids. After removal of 0 bases from V and 5 bases from J, the junction contained 5 bases not matched to a gene. The CDR3, as DNA: TGTGCCAGCAGCTTGGGCCGGGACAGGGTTACCGGGGAGCTGTTTTTT. Its translation is CASSLGRDRVTGELFF.

The V gene is TRBV6-5, the J gene TRBJ2-1; D is uncertain. Germline lookup yields CDR1 MNHEY and CDR2 SVGAGI. The CDR3 has 11 amino acids. Trimming stripped 10 bases from V and 9 bases from J, with 13 bases between. The CDR3 loop is CATVLGGEQFF. The CDR3 DNA reads TGTGCCACCGTACTCGGCGGTGAGCAGTTCTTC.